The text below deals with one T cell receptor (beta chain). This sample's RNA came from whole unsorted tissue. More than 3 cm separated this lung sample from the edge of the tumor. The data belong to a study of tumor and adjacent non-tumor tissue in lung cancer. A modified ARM-PCR protocol with three rounds of nested PCR amplified TCRbeta. Using its own MiXCR run on the multiplex PCR reads, TCRdb lists one record per CDR3 protein. The sample has around 60,000 distinct CDR3 sequences; about 61% are singletons. With 7 bases clipped from V and 4 bases from J, the junction kept 11 bases outside the gene matches. Germline loops: CDR1 SGHNT, CDR2 YYREEE (reference sequence). The CDR3 loop spans 16 amino acids.

The sequence came from a man between 65 and 79 years old with non-small cell lung cancer. The J gene is TRBJ2-1, the V gene TRBV5-4, with 10 bases aligning to TRBD2. The sequenced material came from distant non-tumor lung tissue. The CDR3 protein is CASGRPSGGEYNEQFF. The CDR3 DNA sequence: TGTGCCAGCGGCAGGCCAAGCGGGGGGGAGTACAATGAGCAGTTCTTC.